This is a list of T cell receptor beta chains from one sample in a study of blood T cell repertoires in COVID-19. Repertoires were generated with immunoSEQ multiplex PCR, while TCRdb's copy carries only in-frame clones and drops some. The sample holds about 110,000 clones; around 84% are singletons and the top ten take approximately 2.1%. The material sequenced was peripheral blood. The receptors come from a human donor in a cohort sampled during active COVID-19. Each CDR3 is given with its conserved first and last residue. A D gene is named only where the DNA matches it firmly. A clone size is listed for some rows: how often the clone was seen (once, few, many), or a class if it is expanded.

j_call clone_size d_call v_call cdr3_nt cdr3_aa
TRBJ1-3 . . TRBV2 TGTGCCAGCAGCGAATATGGGGCTGCCTCTGGAAACACCATATATTTT CASSEYGAASGNTIYF
TRBJ1-3 . . TRBV6-5 TGTGCCACAAGAGGGGGAACCGCTGGAAACACCATATATTTT CATRGGTAGNTIYF
TRBJ2-7 . . TRBV2 TGTGCCAGCACCAGGACTATCTACGAGCAGTACTTC CASTRTIYEQYF
TRBJ2-5 . . TRBV5-1 TGCGCCAGCAGCTTGAGCACCTACCAAGAGACCCAGTACTTC CASSLSTYQETQYF
TRBJ1-2 . TRBD1 TRBV24-1 TGTGCCACTGGGACAGGGACAGGTGGCTACACCTTC CATGTGTGGYTF
TRBJ2-3 . TRBD2 TRBV19 TGCGTACGGGTAGCGGGGAGCACAGATACGCAGTATTTT CVRVAGSTDTQYF
TRBJ2-7 . . TRBV14 TGTGCCAGCAGCTTTGGGACTGGCTCCTACGAGCAGTACTTC CASSFGTGSYEQYF
TRBJ1-2 . TRBD1 TRBV6-1 TGTGCCAGCAGTGAAGACAAATTGGGACAGAAAGTCTACAACTATGGCTACACCTTC CASSEDKLGQKVYNYGYTF
TRBJ1-1 . . TRBV6-5 TGTGCCAGCACGCAGGTCTACACTGAAGCTTTCTTT CASTQVYTEAFF
TRBJ2-7 . TRBD1 TRBV2 TGTGCCAGCACCTCACAACTAGGGACAGCTTTCGCCGAGCAGTACTTC CASTSQLGTAFAEQYF
TRBJ2-1 . . TRBV5-1 TGCGCCAGCAGCTTACAGGGAACCATCAATGAGCAGTTCTTC CASSLQGTINEQFF
TRBJ2-3 . TRBD2 TRBV7-2 TGTGCCAGCAGCTTAGGAGCGGGGGGTCGGACAGATACGCAGTATTTT CASSLGAGGRTDTQYF
TRBJ1-1 . . TRBV11-2 TGTGCCAGCAGCTTAGAGGGGCGGGGTGAAGCTTTCTTT CASSLEGRGEAFF
TRBJ2-1 . TRBD2 TRBV5-1 TGCGCCAGCAGCTGGGCGGGAGGTTCCTACAATGAGCAGTTCTTC CASSWAGGSYNEQFF
TRBJ2-7 . . TRBV29-1 TGCAGCGCCAGGGACACGCCCTACGAGCAGTACTTC CSARDTPYEQYF
TRBJ2-1 . . TRBV5-1 TGCGCCACCGCCTCGGGGACTCAAAGTGAGCAGTTCTTC CATASGTQSEQFF
TRBJ1-2 . . TRBV5-1 TGCGCCAGCAGCCCCAAGGACACTGGGGATGGCTACACCTTC CASSPKDTGDGYTF
TRBJ2-1 . TRBD1 TRBV5-1 TGCGCCAGCAGCTTGTTTTCGACAGGGGGGACCTACAATGAGCAGTTCTTC CASSLFSTGGTYNEQFF
TRBJ1-6 . . TRBV7-8 TGTGCCAGCAGCTTAGTGCGTGGGACTGTCCACTTT CASSLVRGTVHF
TRBJ1-3 . . TRBV4-1 TGCGCCAGCAGCCAAGAACGATTGGGGGGAGGGTTAGGAAACACCATATATTTT CASSQERLGGGLGNTIYF
TRBJ1-5 . . TRBV28 TGTGCCAGCAGTTTAGCGGGCGGAAGCAATCAGCCCCAGCATTTT CASSLAGGSNQPQHF
TRBJ2-3 . TRBD1 TRBV10-3 TGTGCCATCAGTGAGGCGAGGGGACAGGGGGCCGCAGATACGCAGTATTTT CAISEARGQGAADTQYF
TRBJ2-6 once . TRBV7-8 TGTGCCAGCAGCCCCTTATATTCTGGGGCCAACGTCCTGACTTTC CASSPLYSGANVLTF
TRBJ2-7 few TRBD1 TRBV27 TGTGCCAGCAGTTTAACGGGACAGGGCTTTGGGGAGCAGTACTTC CASSLTGQGFGEQYF